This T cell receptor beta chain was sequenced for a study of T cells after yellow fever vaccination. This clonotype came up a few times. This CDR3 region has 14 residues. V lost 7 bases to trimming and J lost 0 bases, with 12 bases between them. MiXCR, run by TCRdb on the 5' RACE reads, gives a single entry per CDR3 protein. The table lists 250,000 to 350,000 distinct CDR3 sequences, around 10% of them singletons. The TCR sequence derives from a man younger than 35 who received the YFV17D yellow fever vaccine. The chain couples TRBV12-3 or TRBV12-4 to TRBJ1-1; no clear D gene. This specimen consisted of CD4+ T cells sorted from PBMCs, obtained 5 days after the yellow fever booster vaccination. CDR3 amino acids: CASIDAPMNTEAFF. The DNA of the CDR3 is TGTGCCAGCATCGACGCCCCCATGAACACTGAAGCTTTCTTT.